A selection of T cell receptor beta chains follows, all from one sample in a study of blood T cell repertoires in COVID-19. Some clones are missing from TCRdb's copy, which holds only in-frame ones; the method was immunoSEQ multiplex PCR. This table has roughly 300,000 clones, 65% to 90% appearing once. Sequencing was performed on PBMCs or T cells enriched from blood (not recorded which). Receptors originate from a young woman who had recovered from COVID-19. CDR3s include the opening cysteine and the closing phenylalanine or tryptophan. Fields, in order: clone size, J gene, V gene, D gene, CDR3 protein, CDR3 DNA. The D gene is left open where the match is weak. Some rows mark clone size as missing; the rest say once, few, many or name a class of expanded clone.

- | TRBJ2-7 | TRBV11-1 | TRBD1 | CASSTGVNEQYF | TGTGCCAGCAGCACAGGGGTCAACGAGCAGTACTTC
few | TRBJ2-5 | TRBV10-3 | TRBD1 | CAISSGTGGPAGETQYF | TGTGCCATCAGTTCCGGGACAGGGGGACCTGCGGGGGAGACCCAGTACTTC
- | TRBJ2-3 | TRBV27 | TRBD2 | CASSFLGLAGDTQYF | TGTGCCAGCAGTTTCCTGGGACTAGCGGGAGATACGCAGTATTTT
- | TRBJ1-1 | TRBV30 | TRBD1 | CLTGAAGTEAFF | TGCCTGACAGGGGCCGCGGGGACTGAAGCTTTCTTT
- | TRBJ1-6 | TRBV2 | TRBD1 | CASKGDRGSPLHF | TGTGCCAGCAAGGGGGACAGGGGTTCACCCCTCCACTTT
- | TRBJ1-2 | TRBV18 | - | CASSLVPGERTF | TGTGCCAGCTCACTCGTTCCAGGGGAAAGGACCTTC
- | TRBJ1-5 | TRBV5-1 | TRBD1 | CASTLPGDRGNLGGNQPQHF | TGCGCCAGCACCCTCCCGGGGGACAGGGGCAACTTGGGGGGCAATCAGCCCCAGCATTTT
- | TRBJ1-2 | TRBV7-9 | - | CASSSPYTDTYGYTF | TGTGCCAGCAGCTCTCCGTATACGGACACCTATGGCTACACCTTC
- | TRBJ2-3 | TRBV18 | TRBD2 | CASSPVASGRGALTDTQYF | TGTGCCAGCTCACCGGTGGCTAGCGGGAGAGGGGCCCTCACAGATACGCAGTATTTT
- | TRBJ2-7 | TRBV4-1 | TRBD2 | CASSQVQRLSGGTYEQYF | TGCGCCAGCAGCCAAGTTCAACGGCTTAGCGGGGGGACCTACGAGCAGTACTTC
- | TRBJ1-3 | TRBV5-4 | - | CASSLSYWEPGNTIYF | TGTGCCAGCAGCTTGAGTTACTGGGAGCCTGGAAACACCATATATTTT
once | TRBJ2-5 | TRBV7-9 | - | CASSPGVETQYF | TGTGCCAGCAGCCCCGGAGTTGAGACCCAGTACTTC
- | TRBJ1-5 | TRBV30 | - | CAWQRGMGYNQPQHF | TGTGCCTGGCAACGGGGGATGGGCTACAATCAGCCCCAGCATTTT
- | TRBJ1-2 | TRBV2 | TRBD1 | CASAPNLDRWSMGYTF | TGTGCCAGCGCTCCCAATCTGGACAGGTGGAGCATGGGCTACACCTTC
- | TRBJ2-1 | TRBV7-9 | - | CASSLALGGHEQFF | TGTGCCAGCAGCTTAGCGCTCGGGGGGCATGAGCAGTTCTTC
- | TRBJ2-7 | TRBV30 | - | CAWSVWPEQYF | TGTGCCTGGAGTGTCTGGCCCGAGCAGTACTTC
- | TRBJ1-6 | TRBV3-1/TRBV3-2 | - | CASNAGRSPLHF | TGTGCCAGCAACGCAGGGAGGTCACCCCTCCACTTT
- | TRBJ1-2 | TRBV12-3/TRBV12-4 | - | CASSPAEAYGYTF | TGTGCCAGCAGCCCGGCGGAGGCCTATGGCTACACCTTC
- | TRBJ2-7 | TRBV18 | - | CASSPDSYEQYF | TGTGCCAGCTCACCCGACAGCTACGAGCAGTACTTC
- | TRBJ2-5 | TRBV11-2 | - | CASSLASWGGEETQYF | TGTGCCAGCAGCTTGGCATCCTGGGGGGGCGAGGAGACCCAGTACTTC
- | TRBJ2-1 | TRBV27 | - | CASRATVEEQFF | TGTGCCAGCAGGGCCACCGTGGAGGAGCAGTTCTTC
- | TRBJ1-4 | TRBV4-1 | TRBD1 | CASSQLPGQGLSTNEKLFF | TGCGCCAGCAGCCAATTACCGGGACAGGGACTTTCAACTAATGAAAAACTGTTTTTT
- | TRBJ1-1 | TRBV30 | TRBD1 | CAWSRDSRVAEAFF | TGTGCCTGGAGTAGGGACAGTAGAGTCGCTGAAGCTTTCTTT
- | TRBJ2-1 | TRBV27 | - | CASARGLRYNEQFF | TGTGCCAGCGCGAGGGGACTGCGGTACAATGAGCAGTTCTTC
- | TRBJ2-7 | TRBV5-5 | - | CASSVNSYEQYF | TGTGCCAGCAGTGTAAACTCCTACGAGCAGTACTTC
- | TRBJ1-2 | TRBV6-5 | TRBD1 | CAGGFGQGSYYGYTF | TGTGCCGGGGGGTTCGGACAGGGTTCTTACTATGGCTACACCTTC
- | TRBJ1-5 | TRBV10-1 | TRBD1 | CASSDRGARSNQPQHF | TGCGCCAGCAGCGACAGGGGGGCCCGGAGCAATCAGCCCCAGCATTTT
- | TRBJ2-1 | TRBV5-5 | TRBD2 | CASSDRLAGGSDEQFF | TGTGCCAGCAGCGACAGACTAGCGGGAGGGAGCGATGAGCAGTTCTTC
- | TRBJ1-1 | TRBV21-1 | - | CASSKFAEPRILNTEAFF | TGTGCCAGCAGCAAATTTGCCGAACCCAGGATACTGAACACTGAAGCTTTCTTT
- | TRBJ1-1 | TRBV12-3/TRBV12-4 | TRBD1 | CASSLLQGAAFF | TGTGCCAGCAGTCTCTTACAGGGGGCGGCTTTCTTT
- | TRBJ1-3 | TRBV23-1 | - | CASSQSERGSDTIYF | TGCGCCAGCAGTCAATCTGAGCGGGGGAGCGACACCATATATTTT
- | TRBJ1-5 | TRBV1 | - | CTSSQVGQEGQPQHF | TGCACCAGCAGCCAAGTGGGACAGGAGGGCCAGCCCCAGCATTTT
- | TRBJ1-2 | TRBV3-1/TRBV3-2 | - | CASSQDPGAGGYTF | TGTGCCAGCAGCCAAGATCCGGGCGCGGGAGGCTACACCTTC
- | TRBJ1-6 | TRBV4-1 | - | CASSPPQGTISPLHF | TGCGCCAGCAGCCCACCTCAGGGGACGATTTCACCCCTCCACTTT
- | TRBJ2-3 | TRBV15 | - | CATSRSGYSTDTQYF | TGTGCCACCAGCAGGAGCGGGTACAGCACAGATACGCAGTATTTT
- | TRBJ2-1 | TRBV5-1 | TRBD2 | CASSLALAGGYNEQFF | TGCGCCAGCAGCTTGGCCCTAGCGGGGGGATACAATGAGCAGTTCTTC
- | TRBJ2-5 | TRBV11-2 | TRBD1 | CASTLGSGGAWETQYF | TGTGCCAGCACCCTAGGCTCAGGGGGCGCTTGGGAGACCCAGTACTTC
- | TRBJ2-2 | TRBV27 | TRBD2 | CASSRLLAGGIGELFF | TGTGCCAGCAGTCGCCTCTTGGCGGGAGGGATCGGGGAGCTGTTTTTT
- | TRBJ2-2 | TRBV30 | - | CAWETGHTGELFF | TGTGCCTGGGAAACAGGGCACACCGGGGAGCTGTTTTTT
- | TRBJ1-2 | TRBV12-3/TRBV12-4 | - | CASSFYRSYGYTF | TGTGCCAGCAGTTTTTACAGAAGCTATGGCTACACCTTC
- | TRBJ2-5 | TRBV27 | TRBD1 | CASSLTDRFETQYF | TGTGCCAGCAGTTTAACGGACAGGTTCGAGACCCAGTACTTC
- | TRBJ1-3 | TRBV18 | - | CASSPIEGTGNTIYF | TGTGCCAGCTCACCAATAGAGGGAACTGGAAACACCATATATTTT
once | TRBJ2-1 | TRBV7-6 | - | CASSSQAGDGEQFF | TGTGCCAGCAGCTCCCAGGCAGGTGACGGTGAGCAGTTCTTC
- | TRBJ1-5 | TRBV30 | TRBD1 | CAAGTGGPQHF | TGTGCCGCCGGGACAGGGGGGCCCCAGCATTTT
- | TRBJ2-3 | TRBV7-2 | - | CASSLSGSRDTQYF | TGTGCCAGCAGCTTATCGGGGAGCAGAGATACGCAGTATTTT
- | TRBJ1-5 | TRBV10-1 | TRBD1 | CASRSIPGQYSNQPQHF | TGCGCCAGCAGATCTATCCCGGGACAGTATAGCAATCAGCCCCAGCATTTT
- | TRBJ1-5 | TRBV6-5 | TRBD1 | CASTPGQSNQPQHF | TGTGCCAGCACCCCGGGACAGAGCAATCAGCCCCAGCATTTT
- | TRBJ2-5 | TRBV18 | - | CASSPANRVRGHETQYF | TGTGCCAGCTCGCCGGCAAACAGGGTCCGGGGTCATGAGACCCAGTACTTC
- | TRBJ1-1 | TRBV6-5 | - | CASRDQGNTEAFF | TGTGCCAGCAGAGATCAGGGTAACACTGAAGCTTTCTTT
few | TRBJ1-3 | TRBV29-1 | - | CSLDDMLSGNTIYF | TGCAGCCTTGATGACATGCTCTCTGGAAACACCATATATTTT
- | TRBJ1-1 | TRBV2 | TRBD1 | CASSGGQGTHAFF | TGTGCCAGCAGTGGCGGACAGGGGACGCACGCTTTCTTT
- | TRBJ1-2 | TRBV5-1 | - | CASSLGSGDGYTF | TGCGCCAGCAGCTTGGGTTCGGGAGATGGCTACACCTTC
- | TRBJ1-5 | TRBV30 | - | CAWSFRGNQPQHF | TGTGCCTGGAGTTTCAGGGGCAATCAGCCCCAGCATTTT
- | TRBJ2-1 | TRBV7-3 | TRBD2 | CASSPGTSGYNEQFF | TGTGCCAGCAGCCCCGGGACTAGCGGCTACAATGAGCAGTTCTTC
- | TRBJ1-3 | TRBV15 | - | CATSRDQVQLLSSGNTIYF | TGTGCCACCAGCAGAGATCAGGTACAACTGCTGAGCTCTGGAAACACCATATATTTT
- | TRBJ1-2 | TRBV30 | - | CAWNHLGKGFNGYTF | TGTGCCTGGAATCATCTAGGGAAGGGGTTTAATGGCTACACCTTC
once | TRBJ2-5 | TRBV24-1 | TRBD2 | CATSDLRGGQTQYF | TGTGCCACCAGTGATTTGCGGGGGGGGCAGACCCAGTACTTC
few | TRBJ2-3 | TRBV30 | - | CAWSANQGSDTQYF | TGTGCCTGGAGTGCAAATCAGGGGTCGGATACGCAGTATTTT
- | TRBJ2-7 | TRBV5-1 | TRBD1 | CASSQESGGLVF | TGCGCCAGCAGCCAGGAATCAGGGGGTCTTGTCTTC